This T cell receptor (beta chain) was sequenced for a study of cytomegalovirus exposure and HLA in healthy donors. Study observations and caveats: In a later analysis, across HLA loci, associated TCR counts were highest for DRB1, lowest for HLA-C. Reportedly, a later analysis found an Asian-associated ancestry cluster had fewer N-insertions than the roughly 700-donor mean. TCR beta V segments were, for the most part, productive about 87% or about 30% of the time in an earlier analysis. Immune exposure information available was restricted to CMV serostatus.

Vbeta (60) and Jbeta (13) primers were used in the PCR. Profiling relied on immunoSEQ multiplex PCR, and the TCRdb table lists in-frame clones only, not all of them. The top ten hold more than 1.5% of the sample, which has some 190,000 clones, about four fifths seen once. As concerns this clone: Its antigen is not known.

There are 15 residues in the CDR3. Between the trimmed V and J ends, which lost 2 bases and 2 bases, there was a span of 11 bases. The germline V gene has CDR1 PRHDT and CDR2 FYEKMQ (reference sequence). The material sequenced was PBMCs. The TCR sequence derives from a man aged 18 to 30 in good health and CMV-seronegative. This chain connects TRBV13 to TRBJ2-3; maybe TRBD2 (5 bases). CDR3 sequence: CASSLMMRDTDTQYF. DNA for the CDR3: TGTGCCAGCAGCTTAATGATGAGGGACACAGATACGCAGTATTTT.